This entry lists 5 T cell receptor beta chains sequenced from one sample in a study of CD8+CD57+ T cells in acquired aplastic anemia. The patients chosen for sequencing had shown expansion of CD8+CD57+ cells (detected by flow cytometry). Investigators profiled TCR beta VDJ and CDR3 from genomic DNA template. In TCRdb, the reads were re-called with MiXCR into one record per CDR3 protein. This table has under 350,000 distinct CDR3 sequences, 56% appearing once. Specimen: sorted CD4+, CD8+, or CD8+CD57+ T cells (not recorded which) from PBMCs. The source of these receptors is a human donor with aplastic anemia.

The genes are TRBV7-8 and TRBJ2-3, with D unresolved. This CDR3 is built from 14 residues. Germline V CDR1 and CDR2: SGHVS, FQNEAQ. V lost 1 base and J lost 4, with 9 bases in between. CDR3 DNA: TGTGCCAGCAGCTTAGGGGATCTGGCAGATACGCAGTATTTT. Its translation is CASSLGDLADTQYF.

The chain joins TRBV20-1 to TRBJ2-7; D not resolved. This CDR3 is built from 10 residues. Germline V gene sequence: CDR1 DFQATT, CDR2 SNEGSKA (reference sequence). Trimming removed 0 bases at V and 7 bases at J, with 4 bases between. This CDR3 is CSARDGEQYF. In DNA form, the CDR3 reads TGCAGTGCTAGAGACGGGGAGCAGTACTTC.

The chain uses TRBV5-5 and TRBJ1-5, with D possibly being TRBD1 (5 bases). V lost 7 bases to trimming and J lost 2 bases, with 19 bases between them. The CDR3 consists of 16 residues. Germline V gene data show CDR1 as SGHKS and CDR2 as YYEKEE (reference sequence). The CDR3 region is CASLLGVGAGNQPQHF. CDR3 sequence (DNA): TGTGCCAGCCTATTGGGAGTAGGGGCTGGCAATCAGCCCCAGCATTTT.

V usage is TRBV5-1 and J usage is TRBJ1-6; D remains unclear. The CDR3 covers 17 residues. The V gene lost 0 bases and the J gene lost 4 bases, with 14 bases spanning the gap. Per the germline V gene, CDR1 is SGHRS and CDR2 is YFSETQ. The CDR3 sequence: CASSLDSLGRYNSPLHF. CDR3 in DNA: TGCGCCAGCAGCTTGGATTCATTAGGCCGATATAATTCACCCCTCCACTTT.

The sample holds many counts of this clonotype. The chain links TRBV5-8 to TRBJ1-2, with 7 bases aligning to TRBD1. V dropped 3 bases and J dropped 2; count of bases not matched to a gene: 7. The CDR3 runs 15 residues. In germline, CDR1 is SGHTS, CDR2 YDEGEE. The chain's CDR3 is CASSSPSTGNYGYTF. The CDR3 region has the DNA TGTGCCAGCAGCTCCCCTTCGACAGGGAACTATGGCTACACCTTC.